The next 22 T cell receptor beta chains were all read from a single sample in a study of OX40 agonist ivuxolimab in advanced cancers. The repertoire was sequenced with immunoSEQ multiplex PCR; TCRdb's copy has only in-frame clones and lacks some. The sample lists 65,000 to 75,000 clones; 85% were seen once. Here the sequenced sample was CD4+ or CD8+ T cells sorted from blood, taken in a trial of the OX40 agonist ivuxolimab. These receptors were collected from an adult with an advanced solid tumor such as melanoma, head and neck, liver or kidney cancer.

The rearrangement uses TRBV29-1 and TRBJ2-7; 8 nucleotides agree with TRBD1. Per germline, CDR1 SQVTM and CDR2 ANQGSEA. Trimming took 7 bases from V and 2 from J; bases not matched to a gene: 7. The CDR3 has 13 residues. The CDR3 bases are TGCAGCGCCCGGGACAGGACAGCCTACGAGCAGTACTTC. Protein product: CSARDRTAYEQYF.

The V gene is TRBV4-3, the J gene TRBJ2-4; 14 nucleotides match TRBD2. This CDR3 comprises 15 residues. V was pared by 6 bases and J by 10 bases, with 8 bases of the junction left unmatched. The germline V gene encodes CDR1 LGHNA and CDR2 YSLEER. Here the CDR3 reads CASRQGLAGVGIQYF. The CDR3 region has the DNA TGCGCCAGCAGACAGGGACTAGCGGGGGTGGGAATTCAGTACTTC.

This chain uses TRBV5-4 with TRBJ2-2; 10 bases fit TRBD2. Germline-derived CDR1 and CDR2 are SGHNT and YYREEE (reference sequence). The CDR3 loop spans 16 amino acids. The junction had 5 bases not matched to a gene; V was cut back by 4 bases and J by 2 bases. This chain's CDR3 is CASSPGTSVNTGELFF. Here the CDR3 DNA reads TGTGCCAGCAGCCCGGGGACTAGCGTAAACACCGGGGAGCTGTTTTTT. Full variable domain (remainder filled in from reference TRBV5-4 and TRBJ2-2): ETGVTQSPTHLIKTRGQQVTLRCSSQSGHNTVSWYQQALGQGPQFIFQYYREEENGRGNFPPRFSGLQFPNYSSELNVNALELDDSALYLCASSPGTSVNTGELFFGEGSRLTVL.

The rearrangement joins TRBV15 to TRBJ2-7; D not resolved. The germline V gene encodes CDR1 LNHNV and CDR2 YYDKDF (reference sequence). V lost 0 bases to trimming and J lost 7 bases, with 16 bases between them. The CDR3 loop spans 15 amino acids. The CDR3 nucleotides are TGTGCCACCAGCAGAGATTCAGGCCCGGCACCGGAGCAGTACTTC. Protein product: CATSRDSGPAPEQYF. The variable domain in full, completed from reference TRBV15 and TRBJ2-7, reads DAMVIQNPRYQVTQFGKPVTLSCSQTLNHNVMYWYQQKSSQAPKLLFHYYDKDFNNEADTPDNFQSRRPNTSFCFLDIRSPGLGDTAMYLCATSRDSGPAPEQYFGPGTRLTVT.

The CDR3 bases are TGTGCCAGCAGTGCACCAGGGAACCAGCCCCAGCATTTT. This translates into CASSAPGNQPQHF. The chain is built from TRBV6-1 and TRBJ1-5, with D perhaps TRBD1 (5 bases). Trimming removed 4 bases at V and 7 bases at J, with 11 bases between. Germline CDR1 is MNHNS and CDR2 is SASEGT. This CDR3 spans 13 amino acids.

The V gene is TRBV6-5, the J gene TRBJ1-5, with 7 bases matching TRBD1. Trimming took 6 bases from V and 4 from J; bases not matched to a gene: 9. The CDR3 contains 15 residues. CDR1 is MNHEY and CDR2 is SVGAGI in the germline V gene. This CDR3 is CASRRTTGRNQPQHF. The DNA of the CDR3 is TGTGCCAGCAGACGAACGACAGGGAGGAATCAGCCCCAGCATTTT.

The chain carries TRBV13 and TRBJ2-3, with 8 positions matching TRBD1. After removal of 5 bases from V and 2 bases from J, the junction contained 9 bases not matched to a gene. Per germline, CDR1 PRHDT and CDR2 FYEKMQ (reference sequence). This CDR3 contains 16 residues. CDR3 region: CASSNNGQGYTDTQYF. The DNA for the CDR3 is TGTGCCAGCAGCAACAACGGACAGGGCTACACAGATACGCAGTATTTT.

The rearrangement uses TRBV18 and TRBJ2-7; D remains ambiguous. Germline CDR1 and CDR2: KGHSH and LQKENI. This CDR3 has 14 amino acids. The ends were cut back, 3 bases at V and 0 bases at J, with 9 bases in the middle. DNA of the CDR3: TGTGCCAGCTCACCGGCCGCTGGCTCCTACGAGCAGTACTTC. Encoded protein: CASSPAAGSYEQYF.

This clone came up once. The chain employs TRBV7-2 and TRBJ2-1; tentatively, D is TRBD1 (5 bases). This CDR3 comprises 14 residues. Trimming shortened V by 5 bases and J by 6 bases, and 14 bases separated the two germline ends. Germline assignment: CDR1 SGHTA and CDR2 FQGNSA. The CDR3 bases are TGTGCCAGCAGCCGTATAGGGGTCTTCAATGAGCAGTTCTTC. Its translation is CASSRIGVFNEQFF.

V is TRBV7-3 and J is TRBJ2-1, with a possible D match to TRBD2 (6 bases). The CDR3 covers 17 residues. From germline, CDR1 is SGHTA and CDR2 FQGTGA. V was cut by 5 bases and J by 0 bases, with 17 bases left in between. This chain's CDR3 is CASSPHLGGSSYNEQFF. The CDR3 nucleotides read TGTGCCAGCAGCCCCCATCTGGGAGGAAGCTCCTACAATGAGCAGTTCTTC.

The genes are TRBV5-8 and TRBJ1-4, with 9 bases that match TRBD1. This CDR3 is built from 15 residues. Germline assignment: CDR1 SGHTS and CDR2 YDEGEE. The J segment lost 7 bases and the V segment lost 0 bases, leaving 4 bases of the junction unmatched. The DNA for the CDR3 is TGTGCCAGCAGCTTGGGTACAGGGGGCATTGAAAAACTGTTTTTT. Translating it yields CASSLGTGGIEKLFF.

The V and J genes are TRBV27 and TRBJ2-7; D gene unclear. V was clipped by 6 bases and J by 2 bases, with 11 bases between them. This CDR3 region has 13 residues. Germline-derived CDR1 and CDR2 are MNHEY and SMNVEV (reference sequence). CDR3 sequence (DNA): TGTGCCAGCAGACTTAGGGCCCCCTACGAGCAGTACTTC. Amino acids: CASRLRAPYEQYF.

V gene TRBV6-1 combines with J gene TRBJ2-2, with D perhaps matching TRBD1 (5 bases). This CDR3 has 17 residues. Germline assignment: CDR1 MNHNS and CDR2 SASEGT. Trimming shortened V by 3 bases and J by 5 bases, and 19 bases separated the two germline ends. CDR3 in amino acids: CASSDIRTPEGTGELFF. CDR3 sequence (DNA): TGTGCCAGCAGTGATATAAGGACACCCGAAGGGACCGGGGAGCTGTTTTTT.

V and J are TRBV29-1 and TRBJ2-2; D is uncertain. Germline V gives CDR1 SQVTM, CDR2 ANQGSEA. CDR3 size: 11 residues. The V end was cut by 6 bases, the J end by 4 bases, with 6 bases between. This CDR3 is CSVTSTGELFF. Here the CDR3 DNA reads TGCAGCGTGACGAGCACCGGGGAGCTGTTTTTT.

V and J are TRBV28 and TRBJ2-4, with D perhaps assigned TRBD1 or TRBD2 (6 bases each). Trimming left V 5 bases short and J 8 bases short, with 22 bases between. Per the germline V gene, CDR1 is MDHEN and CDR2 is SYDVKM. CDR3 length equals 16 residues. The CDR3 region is CASSPSLGGERDIQYF. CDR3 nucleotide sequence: TGTGCCAGCAGTCCCAGCTTGGGGGGCGAGAGGGACATTCAGTACTTC.

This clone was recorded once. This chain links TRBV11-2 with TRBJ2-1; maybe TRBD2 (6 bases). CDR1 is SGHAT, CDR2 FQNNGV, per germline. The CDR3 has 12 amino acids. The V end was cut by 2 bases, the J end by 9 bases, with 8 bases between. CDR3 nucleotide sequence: TGTGCCAGCAGCTTACAGCGGGCTGAGCAGTTCTTC. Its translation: CASSLQRAEQFF.

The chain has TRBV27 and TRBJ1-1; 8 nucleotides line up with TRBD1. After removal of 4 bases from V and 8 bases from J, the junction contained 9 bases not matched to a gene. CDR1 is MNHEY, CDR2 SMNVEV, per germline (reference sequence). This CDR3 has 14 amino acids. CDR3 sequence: CASSSRTGFPEAFF. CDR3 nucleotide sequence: TGTGCCAGCAGTTCCCGGACAGGGTTTCCCGAAGCTTTCTTT.

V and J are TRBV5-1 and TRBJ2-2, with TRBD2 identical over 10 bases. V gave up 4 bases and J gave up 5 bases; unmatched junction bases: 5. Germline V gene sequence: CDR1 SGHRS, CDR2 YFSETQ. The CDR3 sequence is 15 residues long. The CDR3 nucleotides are TGCGCCAGCAGCGCGCTAGCGGGAGATACCGGGGAGCTGTTTTTT. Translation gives CASSALAGDTGELFF.

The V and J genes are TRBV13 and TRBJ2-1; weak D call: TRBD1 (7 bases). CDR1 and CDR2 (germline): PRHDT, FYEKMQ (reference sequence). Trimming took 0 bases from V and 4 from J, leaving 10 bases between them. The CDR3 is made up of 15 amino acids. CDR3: CASSLGAGGYNEQFF. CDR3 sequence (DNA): TGTGCCAGCAGCTTAGGGGCAGGGGGGTACAATGAGCAGTTCTTC.

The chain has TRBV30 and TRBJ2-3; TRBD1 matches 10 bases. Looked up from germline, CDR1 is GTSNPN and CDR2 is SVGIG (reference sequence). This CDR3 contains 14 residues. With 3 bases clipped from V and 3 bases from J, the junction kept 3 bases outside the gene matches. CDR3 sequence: CAWRWGQGTDTQYF. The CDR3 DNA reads TGTGCCTGGAGATGGGGACAGGGGACAGATACGCAGTATTTT. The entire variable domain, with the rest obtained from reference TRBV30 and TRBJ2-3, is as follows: SQTIHQWPATLVQPVGSPLSLECTVEGTSNPNLYWYRQAAGRGLQLLFYSVGIGQISSEVPQNLSASRPQDRQFILSSKKLLLSDSGFYLCAWRWGQGTDTQYFGPGTRLTVL.

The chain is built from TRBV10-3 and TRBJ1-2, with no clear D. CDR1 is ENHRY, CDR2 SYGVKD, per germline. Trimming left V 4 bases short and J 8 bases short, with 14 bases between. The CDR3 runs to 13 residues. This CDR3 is CAISVQKSRGYTF. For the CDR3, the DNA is TGTGCCATCAGTGTACAGAAGTCTAGGGGCTACACCTTC.

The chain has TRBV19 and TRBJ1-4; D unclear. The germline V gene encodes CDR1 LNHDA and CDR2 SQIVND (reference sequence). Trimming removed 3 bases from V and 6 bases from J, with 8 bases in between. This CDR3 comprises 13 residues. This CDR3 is CASSINRYEKLFF. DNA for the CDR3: TGTGCCAGTAGTATCAACCGATATGAAAAACTGTTTTTT.